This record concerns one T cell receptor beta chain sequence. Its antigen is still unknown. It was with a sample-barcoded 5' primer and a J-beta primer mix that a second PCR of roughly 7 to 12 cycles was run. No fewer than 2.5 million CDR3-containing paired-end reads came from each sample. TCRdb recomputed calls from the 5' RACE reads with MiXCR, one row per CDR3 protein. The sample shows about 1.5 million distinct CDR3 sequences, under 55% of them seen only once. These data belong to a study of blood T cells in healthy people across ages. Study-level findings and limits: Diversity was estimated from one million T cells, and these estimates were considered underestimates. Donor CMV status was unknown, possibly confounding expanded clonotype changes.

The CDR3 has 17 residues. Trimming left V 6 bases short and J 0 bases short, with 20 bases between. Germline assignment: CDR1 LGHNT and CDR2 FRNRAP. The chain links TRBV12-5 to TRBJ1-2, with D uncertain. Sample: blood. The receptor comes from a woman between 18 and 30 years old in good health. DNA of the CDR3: TGTGCTAGTGGACCTCGACCCCTAGGGAGGGCTAACTATGGCTACACCTTC. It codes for CASGPRPLGRANYGYTF. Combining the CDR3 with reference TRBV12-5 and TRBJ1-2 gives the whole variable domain DARVTQTPRHKVTEMGQEVTMRCQPILGHNTVFWYRQTMMQGLELLAYFRNRAPLDDSGMPKDRFSAEMPDATLATLKIQPSEPRDSAVYFCASGPRPLGRANYGYTFGSGTRLTVV.